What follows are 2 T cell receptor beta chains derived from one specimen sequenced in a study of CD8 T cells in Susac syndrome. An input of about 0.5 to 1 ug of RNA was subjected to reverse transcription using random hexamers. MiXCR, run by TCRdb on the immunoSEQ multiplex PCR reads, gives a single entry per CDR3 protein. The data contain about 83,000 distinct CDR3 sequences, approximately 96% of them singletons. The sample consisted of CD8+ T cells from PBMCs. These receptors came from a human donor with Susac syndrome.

CDR3 sequence (DNA): TGTGCCAGCAGCCCCGTTAACGGTGATGAGCAGTTCTTC. Amino acid sequence: CASSPVNGDEQFF. The chain joins TRBV5-6 to TRBJ2-1; D ambiguous. Per germline, CDR1 SGHDT and CDR2 YYEEEE. CDR3 length: 13 residues. V gave up 4 bases and J gave up 8 bases, with 13 bases separating them.

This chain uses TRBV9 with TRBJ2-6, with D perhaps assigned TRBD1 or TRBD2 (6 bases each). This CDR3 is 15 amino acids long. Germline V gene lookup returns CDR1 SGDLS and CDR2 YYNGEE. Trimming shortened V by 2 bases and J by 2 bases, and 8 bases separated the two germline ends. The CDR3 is CASSVGGAGANVLTF. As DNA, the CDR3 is TGTGCCAGCAGCGTGGGGGGCGCTGGGGCCAACGTCCTGACTTTC.